The present TCR beta chain was sequenced within a study of blood T cell repertoires in COVID-19. Germline-derived CDR1 and CDR2 are MNHNY and SVGAGI (reference sequence). The V and J ends lost 2 bases and 1 base respectively, with 8 bases between them. This CDR3 has 14 amino acids. Only in-frame clones appear in the TCRdb table, and some are missing; sequencing was by immunoSEQ multiplex PCR. The repertoire holds 250,000 to 300,000 clones, around 85% seen once, with about 11% in the top ten. This rearrangement joins TRBV6-6 to TRBJ1-1; no definite D call. What was sequenced was peripheral blood. The TCR comes from a woman in her 70s with acute or convalescent COVID-19. The CDR3 bases are TGTGCCAGCAGTTACCCCGAAGCGAACACTGAAGCTTTCTTT. This sequence encodes CASSYPEANTEAFF.